The sequence of this T cell receptor beta chain was determined in a study of beta chain features in type 1 diabetes. What was sequenced were expressed TCRB transcripts, since all of the isolated RNA had been reverse transcribed. Read counts averaged around 3.9 million for samples of naive, central memory and regulatory T cells. TCRdb keeps only in-frame clones here, not all; method: immunoSEQ multiplex PCR. Of about 360,000 clones in the sample, roughly 13% were seen once. Germline V gene data show CDR1 as GTSNPN and CDR2 as SVGIG (reference sequence). CDR3 length equals 11 residues. Trimming left V 2 bases short and J 12 bases short, with 12 bases between. Study-level points and caveats: Junctions at VDJ sites from type 1 diabetes patients had fewer insertions and more deletions. cDNA sequencing could over-represent cells with high TCR expression.

As regards this clone: Its antigen is not identified.

This TCR was recovered from a man between 18 and 35 years old in good health. The chain has TRBV30 and TRBJ2-3; no firm D call. The sequenced sample was naive CD4+ T cells from blood. The CDR3 region has the DNA TGTGCCTGGAGTTCCGGGTCCAACCAGTATTTT. The encoded protein is CAWSSGSNQYF.